These 30 T cell receptor beta chains were sequenced from one sample in a study of blood T cell repertoires in COVID-19. Assay used: immunoSEQ multiplex PCR; TCRdb lists only in-frame clones, some missing. The data contain about 170,000 clones, about four fifths of them singletons. The source material was peripheral blood. All receptors come from a human donor with acute or convalescent COVID-19. The donor label of this sample is uncertain.

The chain recombines TRBV27 with TRBJ2-7; 14 bases line up with TRBD2. This CDR3 is built from 19 residues. The germline V gene encodes CDR1 MNHEY and CDR2 SMNVEV (reference sequence). The V gene end was trimmed by 0 bases and the J gene end by 3 bases; junction bases not matched to a gene: 10. CDR3 nucleotides: TGTGCCAGCAGTTTATCTATTACGGGGACTAGCGGGAGTCTCTACGAGCAGTACTTC. Amino acid sequence: CASSLSITGTSGSLYEQYF.

V usage is TRBV14 and J usage is TRBJ2-7; weak D call: TRBD1 (6 bases). V shed 4 bases and J shed 3 bases, with 13 bases lying between them. The CDR3 is made up of 14 amino acids. The germline CDR1 and CDR2 sequences are SGHDN and FVKESK. CDR3 region: CASSPDSYVYEQYF. For the CDR3, the DNA is TGTGCCAGCAGCCCGGACAGTTACGTCTACGAGCAGTACTTC.

The sample holds one count of this clone. The chain is built from TRBV18 and TRBJ1-2; D not resolved. Germline-derived CDR1 and CDR2 are KGHSH and LQKENI. The CDR3 is made up of 14 amino acids. V was shortened by 2 bases and J by 4 bases, with 11 bases between the two germline ends. In nucleotides, the CDR3 is TGTGCCAGCTCACCAAGCGGGTTGGTCTATGGCTACACCTTC. Its protein is CASSPSGLVYGYTF.

The rearrangement joins TRBV27 to TRBJ1-1; 8 bases agree with TRBD1. This CDR3 contains 14 residues. Germline V gene sequence: CDR1 MNHEY, CDR2 SMNVEV (reference sequence). V lost 1 base, J lost 7 bases, and 5 bases stayed unmatched. The CDR3 DNA sequence: TGTGCCAGCAGTTTATTCTCAGGGGGCGGTGAAGCTTTCTTT. It translates to CASSLFSGGGEAFF.

The chain joins TRBV5-4 to TRBJ1-3, with TRBD1 as a possible D gene (6 bases). The germline CDR1 and CDR2 sequences are SGHNT and YYREEE (reference sequence). The CDR3 has 14 residues. V shed 2 bases and J shed 2 bases, with 8 bases lying between them. The CDR3 protein is CASSFGGAGNTIYF. The DNA for the CDR3 is TGTGCCAGCAGCTTTGGGGGCGCTGGAAACACCATATATTTT.

The table lists this clone with a count of one. V usage is TRBV13 and J usage is TRBJ1-1; possible D gene TRBD1, 5 bases. Germline loops: CDR1 PRHDT, CDR2 FYEKMQ (reference sequence). The CDR3 runs 14 residues. V was trimmed by 5 bases and J by 4 bases, leaving 14 bases between them. The CDR3 sequence: CASSRGPGGTEAFF. CDR3 coding DNA: TGTGCCAGCAGCCGGGGTCCCGGGGGCACTGAAGCTTTCTTT.

V and J are TRBV9 and TRBJ2-3; TRBD2 might be the D (6 bases). Germline V gives CDR1 SGDLS, CDR2 YYNGEE. Trimming pared 1 base from V and 4 bases from J, leaving 10 bases between. CDR3 length: 14 amino acids. The CDR3: CASSVLEGADTQYF. Written as DNA, the CDR3 is TGTGCCAGCAGCGTATTGGAGGGCGCAGATACGCAGTATTTT.

This clone occurred a few times. The CDR3 nucleotides read TGTCGACAGGGGCAAACGAACTACGAGCAGTACTTC. Residues: CRQGQTNYEQYF. The chain recombines TRBV27 with TRBJ2-7; TRBD1 aligns across 8 bases. The CDR3 is 12 amino acids. The germline gives CDR1 MNHEY, CDR2 SMNVEV (reference sequence).

V gene TRBV5-5 combines with J gene TRBJ2-1, with D perhaps matching TRBD2 (5 bases). Trimming removed 0 bases at V and 8 bases at J, with 12 bases between. Germline V gives CDR1 SGHKS, CDR2 YYEKEE (reference sequence). The CDR3 sequence is 14 residues long. The CDR3 reads CASSLGGSTHEQFF. CDR3 coding DNA: TGTGCCAGCAGCTTGGGCGGGTCAACCCATGAGCAGTTCTTC.

This clone was observed a single time. V gene TRBV5-1 combines with J gene TRBJ2-1; possibly TRBD1 for D (6 bases). This CDR3 region has 15 residues. The V gene's germline CDR1 is SGHRS and CDR2 YFSETQ. V lost 1 base and J 5 bases, leaving 13 bases between the germline ends. The CDR3 sequence is CASSLLQGVNNEQFF. CDR3 nucleotides: TGCGCCAGCAGCTTGTTACAGGGTGTTAACAATGAGCAGTTCTTC.

J is TRBJ1-2 and V is TRBV15; TRBD1 is a possible D gene (6 bases). Germline V gene lookup returns CDR1 LNHNV and CDR2 YYDKDF (reference sequence). This CDR3 has 16 residues. The germline V and J ends were trimmed by 0 bases and 1 base, with 12 bases remaining between them. In DNA, the CDR3 is TGTGCCACCAGCAGAGATGGGGCCAGGGGTAACTATGGCTACACCTTC. Its protein product is CATSRDGARGNYGYTF.

The V gene is TRBV18, the J gene TRBJ1-2; 7 bases line up with TRBD1. Germline V CDR1 and CDR2: KGHSH, LQKENI. Trimming took 2 bases from V and 4 from J; bases not matched to a gene: 7. The CDR3 extends over 15 amino acids. The CDR3 sequence is CASSPIGGQLYGYTF. CDR3 sequence (DNA): TGTGCCAGCTCACCAATAGGGGGACAGCTCTATGGCTACACCTTC.

The CDR3 DNA is TGTGCCAGCAGTTTAGGACACTATAGCAATCAGCCCCAGCATTTT. It translates to CASSLGHYSNQPQHF. The chain links TRBV27 to TRBJ1-5; possible D gene TRBD1, 5 bases. V gave up 2 bases and J gave up 0 bases, with 8 bases separating them. CDR3 length: 15 residues. Germline CDR1 is MNHEY and CDR2 is SMNVEV (reference sequence).

This sequence joins TRBV6-1 and TRBJ1-2; no reliable D call. Germline lookup yields CDR1 MNHNS and CDR2 SASEGT. Trimming took off 3 bases at V and 4 bases at J, with 15 bases between the two ends. This CDR3 is 15 amino acids long. The CDR3 sequence is CASSEGSTGSYGYTF. For the CDR3, the DNA is TGTGCCAGCAGTGAGGGGTCAACGGGGTCCTATGGCTACACCTTC.

The chain uses TRBV28 and TRBJ1-5; D may be TRBD1 (5 bases). This CDR3 region has 15 residues. V lost 5 bases and J 2 bases, leaving 13 bases between the germline ends. Germline V gives CDR1 MDHEN, CDR2 SYDVKM. The CDR3 DNA is TGTGCCAGCAGTCCTAACTCGGGGGGCAATCAGCCCCAGCATTTT. The encoded protein is CASSPNSGGNQPQHF. Filled out from reference TRBV28 and TRBJ1-5, the complete variable domain reads DVKVTQSSRYLVKRTGEKVFLECVQDMDHENMFWYRQDPGLGLRLIYFSYDVKMKEKGDIPEGYSVSREKKERFSLILESASTNQTSMYLCASSPNSGGNQPQHFGDGTRLSIL.

The chain couples TRBV10-2 to TRBJ2-7, with 8 nucleotides matching TRBD2. CDR3 size: 13 residues. J was trimmed by 3 bases and V by 6 bases; bases with no gene match: 4. Germline CDR1 WSHSY, CDR2 SAAADI. CDR3 nucleotides: TGCGCCAGCAGACTAGCGGACGACTACGAGCAGTACTTC. Protein: CASRLADDYEQYF.

Here the CDR3 DNA reads TGTGCCAGTTTCATGGGACAGGGCGGTGGCTACACCTTC. Its translation: CASFMGQGGGYTF. The V and J genes are TRBV2 and TRBJ1-2, with 9 nucleotides matching TRBD1. CDR3 length: 13 amino acids. Trimming at V came to 9 bases and at J to 7 bases, leaving 9 bases not matched to a gene. CDR1 is SNHLY and CDR2 is FYNNEI in the germline V gene.

The chain links TRBV11-2 to TRBJ2-3; 7 nucleotides align to TRBD2. V shed 0 bases, J shed 2 bases, and the junction held 2 bases outside the gene matches. In germline, CDR1 is SGHAT, CDR2 FQNNGV. The CDR3 sequence is 15 residues long. This CDR3 is CASSLDGRATDTQYF. CDR3 bases: TGTGCCAGCAGCTTAGATGGGAGGGCCACAGATACGCAGTATTTT.

The chain employs TRBV28 and TRBJ2-7; 7 bases align to TRBD1. This CDR3 is built from 13 residues. Germline V gene sequence: CDR1 MDHEN, CDR2 SYDVKM. Trimming cost V 7 bases and J 3 bases; bases outside gene matches: 6. The DNA for the CDR3 is TGTGCCAGCACGGGACAGTCCTACTACGAGCAGTACTTC. The encoded protein is CASTGQSYYEQYF. Full variable domain (missing parts from reference TRBV28 and TRBJ2-7): DVKVTQSSRYLVKRTGEKVFLECVQDMDHENMFWYRQDPGLGLRLIYFSYDVKMKEKGDIPEGYSVSREKKERFSLILESASTNQTSMYLCASTGQSYYEQYFGPGTRLTVT.

The table lists this clone with a few counts. The genes are TRBV3-1 (or the pseudogene TRBV3-2) and TRBJ2-1, with 9 bases that match TRBD2. Germline lookup yields CDR1 LGHDT and CDR2 YNNKEL (reference sequence). This CDR3 region has 14 residues. Unmatched junction bases numbered 1, after V lost 0 bases and J lost 7 bases. The CDR3 loop reads CASSQDSGSNEQFF. CDR3 DNA: TGTGCCAGCAGCCAAGATAGCGGGAGTAATGAGCAGTTCTTC.

There are a few counts of this clone. This chain's CDR3 is CASTSRRQGYLMNTEAFF. CDR3 DNA: TGTGCCAGTACCAGCCGAAGGCAGGGGTATTTGATGAACACTGAAGCTTTCTTT. The chain is built from TRBV19 and TRBJ1-1; possibly TRBD1 for D (6 bases). The germline V and J ends were trimmed by 7 bases and 0 bases, with 24 bases remaining between them. The CDR3 has 18 amino acids. Per germline, CDR1 LNHDA and CDR2 SQIVND (reference sequence).

The J gene is TRBJ1-1, the V gene TRBV5-4; maybe TRBD1 (5 bases). V was pared by 0 bases and J by 4 bases, with 13 bases between. The CDR3 is 15 residues long. CDR1 is SGHNT, CDR2 YYREEE, per germline (reference sequence). The CDR3 DNA reads TGTGCCAGCAGCTTGGCAAGGGCAGGGTTCACTGAAGCTTTCTTT. Translated, it gives CASSLARAGFTEAFF.

This rearrangement joins TRBV10-1 to TRBJ1-6, with 7 bases identical to TRBD1. J was trimmed by 9 bases and V by 3 bases; bases with no gene match: 2. Germline assignment: CDR1 WNHNN and CDR2 SYGVQD (reference sequence). The CDR3 is made up of 13 amino acids. CDR3 nucleotide sequence: TGCGCCAGCAGTGACCCAGGGGGTTCACCCCTCCACTTT. Its translation is CASSDPGGSPLHF.

The chain carries TRBV28 and TRBJ2-7; 7 positions match TRBD1. This CDR3 has 14 residues. Germline V gene sequence: CDR1 MDHEN, CDR2 SYDVKM. The V and J ends lost 4 bases and 5 bases, in that order; junction bases with no gene match: 8. The CDR3 sequence is CASSSRGGPHEQYF. CDR3 in DNA: TGTGCCAGCAGTTCTCGAGGGGGCCCCCACGAGCAGTACTTC.

The chain has TRBV28 and TRBJ2-1; unclear D gene. Germline V gene data show CDR1 as MDHEN and CDR2 as SYDVKM. Trimming took 7 bases from V and 5 from J, leaving 15 bases between them. The CDR3 length is 14 residues. CDR3 region: CASTTGNSNNEQFF. The CDR3 DNA sequence: TGTGCCAGCACCACCGGTAATAGCAACAATGAGCAGTTCTTC.

The CDR3 region is CAIHPGQGQDSYNEQFF. In nucleotides, the CDR3 is TGTGCCATTCACCCCGGACAGGGCCAAGATTCCTACAATGAGCAGTTCTTC. This chain connects TRBV10-3 to TRBJ2-1, with 8 bases that match TRBD1. The junction had 14 bases not matched to a gene; V was cut back by 9 bases and J by 1 base. This CDR3 region has 17 residues. Germline assignment: CDR1 ENHRY and CDR2 SYGVKD.

The V and J genes are TRBV28 and TRBJ2-7; a weak D match, TRBD2 (6 bases). Per the germline V gene, CDR1 is MDHEN and CDR2 is SYDVKM. The CDR3 is 14 residues long. CDR3: CGSLEAGSTYEQYF. The CDR3 bases are TGTGGATCCCTAGAGGCCGGGAGTACCTACGAGCAGTACTTC.

The J gene is TRBJ2-7, the V gene TRBV5-4, with TRBD1 identical over 10 bases. Germline values: CDR1 SGHNT, CDR2 YYREEE (reference sequence). The trim removed 0 bases at V and 3 bases at J, leaving 6 bases unmatched. This CDR3 has 16 amino acids. CDR3 region: CASSLGGTGVGYEQYF. In nucleotides, the CDR3 is TGTGCCAGCAGCTTGGGTGGGACAGGGGTTGGCTACGAGCAGTACTTC.

This clone occurred a few times. The gene calls are TRBV5-4 and TRBJ1-2, with 8 bases that match TRBD1. J gave up 4 bases and V 3 bases, and 8 bases lay outside the gene matches. Germline V gene data show CDR1 as SGHNT and CDR2 as YYREEE (reference sequence). CDR3 length: 15 amino acids. The CDR3 region has the DNA TGTGCCAGCAGCTCACCGGGACAGGCTCGCTATGGCTACACCTTC. Translation: CASSSPGQARYGYTF.

The chain carries TRBV19 and TRBJ2-1; 9 bases are a match to TRBD1. The CDR3 has 14 amino acids. V was pared by 8 bases and J by 4 bases, with 6 bases of the junction left unmatched. Germline assignment: CDR1 LNHDA and CDR2 SQIVND (reference sequence). The CDR3, as DNA: TGTGCCAGTGGGGCCGGGACAGGGTACAATGAGCAGTTCTTC. Its protein product is CASGAGTGYNEQFF.